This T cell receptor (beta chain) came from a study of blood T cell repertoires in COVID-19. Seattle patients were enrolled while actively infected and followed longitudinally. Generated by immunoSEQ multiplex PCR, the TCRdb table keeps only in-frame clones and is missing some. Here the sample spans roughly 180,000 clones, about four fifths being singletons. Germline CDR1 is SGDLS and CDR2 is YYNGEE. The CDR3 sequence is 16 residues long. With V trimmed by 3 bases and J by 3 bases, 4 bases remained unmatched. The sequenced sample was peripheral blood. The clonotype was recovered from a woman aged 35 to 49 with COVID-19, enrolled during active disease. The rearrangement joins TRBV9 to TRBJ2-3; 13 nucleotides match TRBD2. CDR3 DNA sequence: TGTGCCAGCAGCGCCTTGACTAGCGGGAGGACAGATACGCAGTATTTT. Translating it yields CASSALTSGRTDTQYF.